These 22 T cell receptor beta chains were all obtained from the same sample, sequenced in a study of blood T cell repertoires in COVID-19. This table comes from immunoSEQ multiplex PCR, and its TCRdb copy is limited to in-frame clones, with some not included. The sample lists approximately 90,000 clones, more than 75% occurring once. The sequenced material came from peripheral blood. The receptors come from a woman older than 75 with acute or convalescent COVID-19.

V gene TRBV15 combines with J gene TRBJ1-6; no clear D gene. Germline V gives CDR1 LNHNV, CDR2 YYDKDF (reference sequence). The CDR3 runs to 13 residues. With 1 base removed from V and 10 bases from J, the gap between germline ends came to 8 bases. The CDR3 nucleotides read TGTGCCACCAGCAGAGGGCCGGGATCACCCCTCCACTTT. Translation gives CATSRGPGSPLHF.

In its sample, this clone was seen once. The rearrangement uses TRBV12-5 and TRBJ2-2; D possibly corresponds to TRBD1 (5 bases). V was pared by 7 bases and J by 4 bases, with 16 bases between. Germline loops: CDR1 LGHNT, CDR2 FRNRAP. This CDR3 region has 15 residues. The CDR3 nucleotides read TGTGCTAGTGCCCCCCCAGGGAAGTCCACCGGGGAGCTGTTTTTT. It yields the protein CASAPPGKSTGELFF. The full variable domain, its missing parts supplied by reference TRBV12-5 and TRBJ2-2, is DARVTQTPRHKVTEMGQEVTMRCQPILGHNTVFWYRQTMMQGLELLAYFRNRAPLDDSGMPKDRFSAEMPDATLATLKIQPSEPRDSAVYFCASAPPGKSTGELFFGEGSRLTVL.

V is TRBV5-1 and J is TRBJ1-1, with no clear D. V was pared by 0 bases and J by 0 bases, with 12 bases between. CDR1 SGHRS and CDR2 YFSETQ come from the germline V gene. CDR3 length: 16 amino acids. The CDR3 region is CASSLGLRGVNTEAFF. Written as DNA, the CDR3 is TGCGCCAGCAGCTTGGGCCTCCGGGGTGTGAACACTGAAGCTTTCTTT.

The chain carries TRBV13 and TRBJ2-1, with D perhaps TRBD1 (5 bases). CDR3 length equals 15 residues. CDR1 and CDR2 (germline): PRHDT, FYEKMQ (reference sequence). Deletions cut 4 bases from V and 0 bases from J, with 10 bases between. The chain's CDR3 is CASSYRTSSYNEQFF. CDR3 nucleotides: TGTGCCAGCAGCTACCGGACAAGCTCCTACAATGAGCAGTTCTTC.

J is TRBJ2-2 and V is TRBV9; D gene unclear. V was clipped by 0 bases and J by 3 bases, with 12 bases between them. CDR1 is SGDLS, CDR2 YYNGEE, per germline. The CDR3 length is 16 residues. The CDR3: CASSVEPSRYTGELFF. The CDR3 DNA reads TGTGCCAGCAGCGTAGAGCCTAGTAGGTACACCGGGGAGCTGTTTTTT.

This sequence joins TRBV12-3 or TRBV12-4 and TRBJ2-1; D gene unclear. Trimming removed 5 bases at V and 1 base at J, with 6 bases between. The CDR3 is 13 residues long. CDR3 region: CASSTSSYNEQFF. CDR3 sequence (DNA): TGTGCCAGCAGTACGAGTTCCTACAATGAGCAGTTCTTC.

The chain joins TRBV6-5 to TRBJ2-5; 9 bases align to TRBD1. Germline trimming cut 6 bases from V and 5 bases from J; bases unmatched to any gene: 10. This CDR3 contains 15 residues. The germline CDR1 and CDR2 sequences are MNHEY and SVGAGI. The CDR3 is CASSVTGGPSETQYF. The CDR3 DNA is TGTGCCAGCAGCGTAACAGGGGGCCCGTCGGAGACCCAGTACTTC.

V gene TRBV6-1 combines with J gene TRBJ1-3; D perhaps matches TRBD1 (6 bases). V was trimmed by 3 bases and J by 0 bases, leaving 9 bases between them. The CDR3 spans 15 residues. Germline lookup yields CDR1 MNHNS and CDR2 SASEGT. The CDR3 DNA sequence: TGTGCCAGCAGTGATACAGGGAGCTCTGGAAACACCATATATTTT. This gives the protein CASSDTGSSGNTIYF.

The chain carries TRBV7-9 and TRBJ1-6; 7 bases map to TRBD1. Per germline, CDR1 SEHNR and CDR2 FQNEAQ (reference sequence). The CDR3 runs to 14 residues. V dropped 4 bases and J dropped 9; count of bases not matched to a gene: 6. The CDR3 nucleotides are TGTGCCAGCAGCTCACAGGGGTGGGGTTCACCCCTCCACTTT. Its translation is CASSSQGWGSPLHF.

CDR3 in amino acids: CASSPPGQGTTEAFF. CDR3 sequence (DNA): TGTGCCAGCAGTCCCCCGGGACAGGGGACCACTGAAGCTTTCTTT. The chain employs TRBV2 and TRBJ1-1; 10 bases fit TRBD1. Germline values: CDR1 SNHLY, CDR2 FYNNEI. With 5 bases clipped from V and 4 bases from J, the junction kept 7 bases outside the gene matches. The CDR3 extends over 15 amino acids.

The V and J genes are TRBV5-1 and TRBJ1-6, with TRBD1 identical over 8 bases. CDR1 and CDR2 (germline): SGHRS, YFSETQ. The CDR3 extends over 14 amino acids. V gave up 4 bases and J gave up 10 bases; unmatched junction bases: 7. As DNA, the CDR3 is TGCGCCAGCAGCGGGGGGACAGGTGGATCACCCCTCCACTTT. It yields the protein CASSGGTGGSPLHF.

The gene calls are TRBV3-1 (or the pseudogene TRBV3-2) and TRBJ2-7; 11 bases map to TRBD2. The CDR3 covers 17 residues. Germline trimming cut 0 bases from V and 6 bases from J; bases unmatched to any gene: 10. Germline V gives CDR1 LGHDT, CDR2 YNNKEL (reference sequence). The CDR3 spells CASSQDFRLAGSGEQYF. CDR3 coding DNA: TGTGCCAGCAGCCAAGATTTCCGACTAGCGGGATCTGGCGAGCAGTACTTC.

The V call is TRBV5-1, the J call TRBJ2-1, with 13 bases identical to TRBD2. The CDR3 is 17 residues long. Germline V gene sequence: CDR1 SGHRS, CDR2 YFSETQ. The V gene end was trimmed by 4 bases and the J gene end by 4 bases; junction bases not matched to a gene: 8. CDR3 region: CASSTEGLAGSYNEQFF. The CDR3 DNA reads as TGCGCCAGCAGCACCGAGGGACTAGCGGGATCGTACAATGAGCAGTTCTTC.

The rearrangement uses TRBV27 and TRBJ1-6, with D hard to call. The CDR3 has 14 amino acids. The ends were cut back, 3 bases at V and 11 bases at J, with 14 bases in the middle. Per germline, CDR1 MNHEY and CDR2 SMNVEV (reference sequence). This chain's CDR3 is CASSLEWEGTPLHF. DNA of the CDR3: TGTGCCAGCAGTTTGGAGTGGGAGGGCACACCCCTCCACTTT.

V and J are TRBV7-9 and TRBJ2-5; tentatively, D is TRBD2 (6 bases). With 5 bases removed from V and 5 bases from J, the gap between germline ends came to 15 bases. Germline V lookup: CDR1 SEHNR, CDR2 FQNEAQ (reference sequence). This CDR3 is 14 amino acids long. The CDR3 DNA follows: TGTGCCAGCAGCCGAACGACTAGTACGGAGACCCAGTACTTC. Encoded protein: CASSRTTSTETQYF.

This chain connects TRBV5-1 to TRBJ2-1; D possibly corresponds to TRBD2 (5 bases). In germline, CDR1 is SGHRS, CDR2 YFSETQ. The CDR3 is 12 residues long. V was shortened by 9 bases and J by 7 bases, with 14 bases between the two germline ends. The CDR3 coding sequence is TGCGCCACCGGGATCGGGGAGAATGAGCAGTTCTTC. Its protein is CATGIGENEQFF.

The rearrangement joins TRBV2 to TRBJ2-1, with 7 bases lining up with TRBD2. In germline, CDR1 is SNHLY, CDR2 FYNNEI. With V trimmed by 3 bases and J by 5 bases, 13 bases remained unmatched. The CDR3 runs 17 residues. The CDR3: CASSELAGAKFDNEQFF. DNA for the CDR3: TGTGCCAGCAGTGAGCTGGCGGGAGCTAAGTTCGACAATGAGCAGTTCTTC.

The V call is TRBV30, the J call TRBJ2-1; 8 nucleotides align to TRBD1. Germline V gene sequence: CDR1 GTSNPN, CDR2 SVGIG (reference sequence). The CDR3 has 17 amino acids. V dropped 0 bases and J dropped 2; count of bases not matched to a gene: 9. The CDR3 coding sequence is TGTGCCTGGAGTGTACCCGGCCAGGGGGCGGCCTACAATGAGCAGTTCTTC. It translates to CAWSVPGQGAAYNEQFF.

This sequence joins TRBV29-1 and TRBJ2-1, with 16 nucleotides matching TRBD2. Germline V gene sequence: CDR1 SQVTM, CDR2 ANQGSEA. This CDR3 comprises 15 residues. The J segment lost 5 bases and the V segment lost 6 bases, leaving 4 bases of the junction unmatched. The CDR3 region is CSVLGLAGGNNEQFF. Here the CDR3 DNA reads TGCAGCGTGCTGGGACTAGCGGGAGGGAACAATGAGCAGTTCTTC.

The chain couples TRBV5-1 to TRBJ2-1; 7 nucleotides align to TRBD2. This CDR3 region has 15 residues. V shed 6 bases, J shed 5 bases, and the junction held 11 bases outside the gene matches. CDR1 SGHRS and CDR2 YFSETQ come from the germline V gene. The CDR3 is CASKTWGGVNNEQFF. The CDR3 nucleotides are TGCGCCAGCAAGACCTGGGGGGGAGTCAACAATGAGCAGTTCTTC.

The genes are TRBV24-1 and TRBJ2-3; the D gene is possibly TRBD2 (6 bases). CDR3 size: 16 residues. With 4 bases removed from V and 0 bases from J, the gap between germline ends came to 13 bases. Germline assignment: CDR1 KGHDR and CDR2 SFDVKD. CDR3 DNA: TGTGCCACCAGTGACACAGGCGGGATAAGCACAGATACGCAGTATTTT. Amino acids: CATSDTGGISTDTQYF.

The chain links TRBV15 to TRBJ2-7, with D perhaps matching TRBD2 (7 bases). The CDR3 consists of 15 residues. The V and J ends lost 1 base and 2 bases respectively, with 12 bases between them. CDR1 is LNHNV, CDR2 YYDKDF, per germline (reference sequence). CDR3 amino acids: CATSRGGAGAYEQYF. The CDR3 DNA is TGTGCCACCAGCAGAGGGGGGGCGGGGGCCTACGAGCAGTACTTC.